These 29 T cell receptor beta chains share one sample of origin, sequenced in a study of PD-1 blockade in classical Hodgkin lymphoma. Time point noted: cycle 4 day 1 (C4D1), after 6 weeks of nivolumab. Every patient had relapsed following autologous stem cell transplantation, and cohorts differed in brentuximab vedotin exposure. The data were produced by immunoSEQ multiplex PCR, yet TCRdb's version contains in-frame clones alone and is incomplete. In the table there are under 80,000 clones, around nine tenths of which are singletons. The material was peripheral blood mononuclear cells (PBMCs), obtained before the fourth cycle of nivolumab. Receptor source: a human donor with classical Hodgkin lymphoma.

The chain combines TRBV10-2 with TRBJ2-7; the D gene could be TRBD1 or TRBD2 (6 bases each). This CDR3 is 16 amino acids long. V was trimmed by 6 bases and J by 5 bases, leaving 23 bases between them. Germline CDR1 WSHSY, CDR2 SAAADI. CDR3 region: CASRESGYRVTHEQYF. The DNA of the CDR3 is TGCGCCAGCAGAGAGAGCGGGTACAGGGTAACCCACGAGCAGTACTTC.

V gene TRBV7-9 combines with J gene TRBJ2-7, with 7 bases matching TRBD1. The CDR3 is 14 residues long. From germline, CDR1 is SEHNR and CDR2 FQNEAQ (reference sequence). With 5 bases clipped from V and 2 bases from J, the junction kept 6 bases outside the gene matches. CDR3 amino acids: CASSRRDRTYEQYF. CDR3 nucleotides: TGTGCCAGCAGCCGCCGGGACAGAACCTACGAGCAGTACTTC.

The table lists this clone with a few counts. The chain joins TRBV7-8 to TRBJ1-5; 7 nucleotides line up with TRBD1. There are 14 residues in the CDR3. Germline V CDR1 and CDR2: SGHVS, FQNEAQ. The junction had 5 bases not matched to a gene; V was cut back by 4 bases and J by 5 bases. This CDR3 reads CASSWTGRDQPQHF. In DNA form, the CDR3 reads TGTGCCAGCAGCTGGACAGGTAGAGATCAGCCCCAGCATTTT.

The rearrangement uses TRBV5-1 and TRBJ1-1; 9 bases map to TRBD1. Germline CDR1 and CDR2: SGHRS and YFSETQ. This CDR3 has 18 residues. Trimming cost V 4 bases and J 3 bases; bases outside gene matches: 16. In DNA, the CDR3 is TGCGCCAGCAGCCCGGGACAGGGCGGGGGACACTTATACACTGAAGCTTTCTTT. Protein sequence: CASSPGQGGGHLYTEAFF.

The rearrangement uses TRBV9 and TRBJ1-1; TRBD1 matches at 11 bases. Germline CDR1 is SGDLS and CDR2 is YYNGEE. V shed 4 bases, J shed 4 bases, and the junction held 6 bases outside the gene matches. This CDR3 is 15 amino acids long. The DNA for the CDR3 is TGTGCCAGCAGCCCTTGGACAGGGGGCGGCACTGAAGCTTTCTTT. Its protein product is CASSPWTGGGTEAFF.

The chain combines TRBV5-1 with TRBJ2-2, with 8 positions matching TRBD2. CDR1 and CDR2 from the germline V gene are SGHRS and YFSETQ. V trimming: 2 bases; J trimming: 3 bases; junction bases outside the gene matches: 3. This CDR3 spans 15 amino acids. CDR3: CASSLSGGDTGELFF. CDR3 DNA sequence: TGCGCCAGCAGCTTATCCGGGGGGGACACCGGGGAGCTGTTTTTT.

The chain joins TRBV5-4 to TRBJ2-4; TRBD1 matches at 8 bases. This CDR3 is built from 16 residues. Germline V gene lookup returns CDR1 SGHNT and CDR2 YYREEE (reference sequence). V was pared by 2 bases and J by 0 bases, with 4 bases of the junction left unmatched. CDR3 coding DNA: TGTGCCAGCAGCTTTGGACAGGGACTAGCCAAAAACATTCAGTACTTC. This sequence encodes CASSFGQGLAKNIQYF.

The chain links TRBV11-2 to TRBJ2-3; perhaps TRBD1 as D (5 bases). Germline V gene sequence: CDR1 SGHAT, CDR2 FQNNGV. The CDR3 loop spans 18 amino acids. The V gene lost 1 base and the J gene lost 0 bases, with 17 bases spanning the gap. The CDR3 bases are TGTGCCAGCAGCTTAGCCCCACCCAGGGATCCTAGCACAGATACGCAGTATTTT. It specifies CASSLAPPRDPSTDTQYF.

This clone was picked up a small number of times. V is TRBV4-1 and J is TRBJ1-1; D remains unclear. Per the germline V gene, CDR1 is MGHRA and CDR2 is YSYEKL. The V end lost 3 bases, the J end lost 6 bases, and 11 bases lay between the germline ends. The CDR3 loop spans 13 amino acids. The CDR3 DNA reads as TGCGCCAGCAGCCAGGAGGGTTGGGCTGAAGCTTTCTTT. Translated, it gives CASSQEGWAEAFF.

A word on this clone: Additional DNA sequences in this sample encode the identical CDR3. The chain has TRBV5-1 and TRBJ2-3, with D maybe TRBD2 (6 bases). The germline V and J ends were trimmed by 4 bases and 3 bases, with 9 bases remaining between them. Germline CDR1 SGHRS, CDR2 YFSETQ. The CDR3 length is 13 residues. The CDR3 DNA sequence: TGCGCCAGCAGCCCGGGGAGGACAGATACGCAGTATTTT. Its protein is CASSPGRTDTQYF. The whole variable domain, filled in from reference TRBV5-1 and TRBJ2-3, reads KAGVTQTPRYLIKTRGQQVTLSCSPISGHRSVSWYQQTPGQGLQFLFEYFSETQRNKGNFPGRFSGRQFSNSRSEMNVSTLELGDSALYLCASSPGRTDTQYFGPGTRLTVL.

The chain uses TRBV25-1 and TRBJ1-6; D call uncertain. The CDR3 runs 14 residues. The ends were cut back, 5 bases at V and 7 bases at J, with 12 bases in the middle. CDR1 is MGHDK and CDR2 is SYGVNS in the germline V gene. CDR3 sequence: CASSLRAVNSPLHF. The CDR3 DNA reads TGTGCCAGCAGTCTGCGGGCGGTAAATTCACCCCTCCACTTT.

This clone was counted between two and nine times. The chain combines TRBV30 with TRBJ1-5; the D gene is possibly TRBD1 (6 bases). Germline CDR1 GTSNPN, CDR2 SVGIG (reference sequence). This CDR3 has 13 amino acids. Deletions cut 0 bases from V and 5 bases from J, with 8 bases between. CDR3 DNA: TGTGCCTGGAGTGTAGGGGGAGATCAGCCCCAGCATTTT. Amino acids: CAWSVGGDQPQHF.

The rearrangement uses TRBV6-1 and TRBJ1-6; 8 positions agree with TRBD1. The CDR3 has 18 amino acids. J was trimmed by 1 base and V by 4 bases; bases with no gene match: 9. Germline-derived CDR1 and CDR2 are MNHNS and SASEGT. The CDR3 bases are TGTGCCAGCAGTGCCGATGACCAGGGGGCGTCCTATAATTCACCCCTCCACTTT. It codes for CASSADDQGASYNSPLHF.

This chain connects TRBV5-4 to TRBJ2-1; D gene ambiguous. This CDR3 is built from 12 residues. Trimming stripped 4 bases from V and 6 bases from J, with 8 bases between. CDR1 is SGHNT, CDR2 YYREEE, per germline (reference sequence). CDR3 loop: CASSPSLNEQFF. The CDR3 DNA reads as TGTGCCAGCAGCCCCAGCCTCAATGAGCAGTTCTTC. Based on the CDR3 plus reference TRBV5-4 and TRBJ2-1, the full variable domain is ETGVTQSPTHLIKTRGQQVTLRCSSQSGHNTVSWYQQALGQGPQFIFQYYREEENGRGNFPPRFSGLQFPNYSSELNVNALELDDSALYLCASSPSLNEQFFGPGTRLTVL.

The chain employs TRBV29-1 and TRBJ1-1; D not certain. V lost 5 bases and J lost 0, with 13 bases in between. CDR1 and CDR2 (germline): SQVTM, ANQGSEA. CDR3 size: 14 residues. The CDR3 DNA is TGCAGCGTTTCACGGCCGGCAGTGAACACTGAAGCTTTCTTT. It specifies CSVSRPAVNTEAFF.

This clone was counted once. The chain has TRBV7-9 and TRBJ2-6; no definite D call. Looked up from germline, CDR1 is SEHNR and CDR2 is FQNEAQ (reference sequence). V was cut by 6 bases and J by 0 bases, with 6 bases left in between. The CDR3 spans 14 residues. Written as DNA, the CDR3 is TGTGCCAGCAGTCCAAACTCTGGGGCCAACGTCCTGACTTTC. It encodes CASSPNSGANVLTF.

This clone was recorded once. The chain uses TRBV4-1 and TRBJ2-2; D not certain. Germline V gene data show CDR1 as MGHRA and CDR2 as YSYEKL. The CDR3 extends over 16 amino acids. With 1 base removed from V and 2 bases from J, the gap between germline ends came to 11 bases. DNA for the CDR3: TGCGCCAGCAGCCAAGGCAGAGCCCCAAACACCGGGGAGCTGTTTTTT. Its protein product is CASSQGRAPNTGELFF.

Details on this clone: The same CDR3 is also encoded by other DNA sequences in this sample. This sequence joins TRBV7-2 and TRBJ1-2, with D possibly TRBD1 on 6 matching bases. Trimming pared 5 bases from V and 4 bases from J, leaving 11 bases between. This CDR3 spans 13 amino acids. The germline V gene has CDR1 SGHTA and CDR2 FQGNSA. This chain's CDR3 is CASSLGGAYGYTF. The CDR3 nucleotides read TGTGCCAGCAGCCTTGGGGGGGCCTATGGCTACACCTTC.

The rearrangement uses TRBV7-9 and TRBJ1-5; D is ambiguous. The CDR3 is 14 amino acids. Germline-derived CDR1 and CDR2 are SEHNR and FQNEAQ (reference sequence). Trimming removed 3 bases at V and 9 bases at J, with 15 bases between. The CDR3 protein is CASSFPTAGGPQHF. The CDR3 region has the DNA TGTGCCAGCAGCTTTCCGACCGCTGGAGGGCCCCAGCATTTT.

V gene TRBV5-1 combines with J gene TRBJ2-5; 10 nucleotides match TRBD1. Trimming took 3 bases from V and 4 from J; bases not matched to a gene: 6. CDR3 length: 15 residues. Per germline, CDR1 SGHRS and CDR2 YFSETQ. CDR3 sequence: CASSSTGGGRETQYF. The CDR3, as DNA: TGCGCCAGCAGCTCGACAGGGGGCGGGAGAGAGACCCAGTACTTC.

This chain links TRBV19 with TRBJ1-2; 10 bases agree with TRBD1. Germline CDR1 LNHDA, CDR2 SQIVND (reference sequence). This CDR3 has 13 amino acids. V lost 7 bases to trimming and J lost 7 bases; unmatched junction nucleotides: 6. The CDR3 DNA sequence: TGTGCCAGTAAGACAGGGGGCATAGGTGGCTACACCTTC. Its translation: CASKTGGIGGYTF.

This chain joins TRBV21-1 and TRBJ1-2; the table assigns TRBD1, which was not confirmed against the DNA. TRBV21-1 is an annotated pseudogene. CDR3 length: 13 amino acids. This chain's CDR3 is CASSTPTANGYTF. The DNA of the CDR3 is TGTGCCAGCAGTACCCCGACAGCGAACGGCTACACCTTC.

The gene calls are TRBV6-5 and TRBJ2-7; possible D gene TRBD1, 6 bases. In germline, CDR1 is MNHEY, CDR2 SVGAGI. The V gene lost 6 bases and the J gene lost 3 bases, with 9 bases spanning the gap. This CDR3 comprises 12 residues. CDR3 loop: CASRKDSYEQYF. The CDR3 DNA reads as TGTGCCAGCAGAAAGGACAGCTACGAGCAGTACTTC.

The CDR3 region has the DNA TGTGCCTGGAGTGGGGGGGATAATCAGCCCCAGCATTTT. It is translated as CAWSGGDNQPQHF. The chain uses TRBV30 and TRBJ1-5; tentatively, D is TRBD1 (5 bases). Trimming removed 1 base from V and 4 bases from J, with 8 bases in between. Germline CDR1 and CDR2: GTSNPN and SVGIG (reference sequence). The CDR3 runs 13 residues. Together with reference TRBV30 and TRBJ1-5, the CDR3 gives the full variable domain: SQTIHQWPATLVQPVGSPLSLECTVEGTSNPNLYWYRQAAGRGLQLLFYSVGIGQISSEVPQNLSASRPQDRQFILSSKKLLLSDSGFYLCAWSGGDNQPQHFGDGTRLSIL.

CDR3 sequence (DNA): TGTGCCAGCAGTGAAGGGGGTCTCTCTGGAAACACCATATATTTT. This codes for CASSEGGLSGNTIYF. The rearrangement joins TRBV2 to TRBJ1-3, with unresolved D. There are 15 residues in the CDR3. The V end was cut by 1 base, the J end by 0 bases, with 7 bases between. Germline lookup yields CDR1 SNHLY and CDR2 FYNNEI.

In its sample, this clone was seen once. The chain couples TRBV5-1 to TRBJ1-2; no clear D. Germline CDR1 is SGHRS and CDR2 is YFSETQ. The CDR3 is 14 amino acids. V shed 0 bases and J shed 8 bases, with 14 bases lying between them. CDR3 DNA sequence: TGCGCCAGCAGCTTGGAGGCCGCAGCTATGGGCTACACCTTC. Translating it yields CASSLEAAAMGYTF.

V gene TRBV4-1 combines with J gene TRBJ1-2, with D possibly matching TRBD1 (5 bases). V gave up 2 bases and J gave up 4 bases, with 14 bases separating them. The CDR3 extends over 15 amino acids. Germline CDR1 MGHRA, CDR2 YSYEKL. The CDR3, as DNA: TGCGCCAGCAGCCAACTGGGACCGAACAGCTATGGCTACACCTTC. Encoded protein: CASSQLGPNSYGYTF.

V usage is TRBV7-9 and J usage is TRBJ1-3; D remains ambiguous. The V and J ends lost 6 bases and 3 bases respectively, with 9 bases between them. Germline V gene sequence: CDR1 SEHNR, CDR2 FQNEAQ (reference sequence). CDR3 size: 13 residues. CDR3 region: CASSSEGGNTIYF. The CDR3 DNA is TGTGCCAGCAGTTCCGAAGGTGGAAACACCATATATTTT.

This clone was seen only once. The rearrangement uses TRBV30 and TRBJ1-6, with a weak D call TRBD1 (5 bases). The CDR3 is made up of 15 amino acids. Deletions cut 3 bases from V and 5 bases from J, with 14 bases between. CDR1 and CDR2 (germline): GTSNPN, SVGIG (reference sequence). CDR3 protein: CAWRSRGRDNSPLHF. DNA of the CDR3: TGTGCCTGGAGAAGTCGGGGACGGGATAATTCACCCCTCCACTTT.